A single sample gave rise to the 15 T cell receptor beta chains below, sequenced in a study of T cells after yellow fever vaccination (dated by TCRdb to about 2019). Receptor libraries were prepared by 5' RACE. TCRdb names Illumina HiSeq 2500 as the instrument used. The public sequencing data were trimmed at Q25 with fastp and processed into clonotypes with MiXCR by TCRdb, which kept only in-frame beta chains. Each entry merges the rows of one CDR3 protein and shows their most common DNA and genes. Across this sample there are tens of thousands of distinct CDR3 sequences, with roughly 7.4% seen only once. The ten top clones hold roughly a third of the sample. The treatment or condition label for this specimen denotes: live attenuated yellow fever vaccine strain. The input for sequencing was CD8+ T cells sorted from PBMCs, taken 4 to 5 days after the first yellow fever vaccination. The receptors were gathered from a man between 18 and 35 years old who received the YFV17D yellow fever vaccine.

On this clonotype: A much more abundant neighbour one base away suggests this may be a read error. The chain employs TRBV6-4 and TRBJ2-4; D assignment may be TRBD1 or TRBD2 (5 bases each). Germline V gene sequence: CDR1 MRHNA, CDR2 SNTAGT. This CDR3 region has 14 residues. CDR3 protein: CASSDGGDGSIQNF. CDR3 in DNA: TGTGCCAGCAGTGACGGGGGAGATGGTAGCATTCAGAACTTC.

The chain carries TRBV28 and TRBJ2-7; D call uncertain. The CDR3 totals 14 residues. V lost 4 bases and J 3 bases, leaving 13 bases between the germline ends. Germline CDR1 and CDR2: MDHEN and SYDVKM. The CDR3 coding sequence is TGTGCCAGCAGTTCTGCCCTGGAACACTACGAGCAGTACGTC. It specifies CASSSALEHYEQYV.

This clonotype has a handful of counts. The chain has TRBV6-2 or TRBV6-3 and TRBJ2-7, with 7 bases identical to TRBD1. This CDR3 has 14 residues. The germline V gene encodes CDR1 MNHEY and CDR2 SVGEGT. After removal of 6 bases from V and 12 bases from J, the junction contained 17 bases not matched to a gene. DNA of the CDR3: TGTGCCAGCAGCCTCGGGACAGAGCTATTGGAAGGGTACTTC. Encoded protein: CASSLGTELLEGYF.

This clonotype was recorded many times. The chain couples TRBV11-2 to TRBJ1-1; D unclear. This CDR3 contains 15 residues. The ends were cut back, 1 base at V and 0 bases at J, with 9 bases in the middle. Looked up from germline, CDR1 is SGHAT and CDR2 is FQNNGV. Written as DNA, the CDR3 is TGTGCCAGCAGCTTAGTGGTGTCTTTGAACACTGAAGCTTTCTTT. Translating gives CASSLVVSLNTEAFF.

This clonotype was observed many times. V and J are TRBV30 and TRBJ2-1; TRBD2 matches 11 bases. Trimming cost V 3 bases and J 8 bases; bases outside gene matches: 3. The germline gives CDR1 GTSNPN, CDR2 SVGIG (reference sequence). The CDR3 extends over 13 amino acids. In nucleotides, the CDR3 is TGTGCCTGGAGAGGACTAGCGGGTTATGAGCAGTTCTTC. The encoded protein is CAWRGLAGYEQFF. Complete variable domain (other parts from reference TRBV30 and TRBJ2-1): SQTIHQWPATLVQPVGSPLSLECTVEGTSNPNLYWYRQAAGRGLQLLFYSVGIGQISSEVPQNLSASRPQDRQFILSSKKLLLSDSGFYLCAWRGLAGYEQFFGPGTRLTVL.

V usage is TRBV2 and J usage is TRBJ1-1, with D uncertain. This CDR3 spans 12 amino acids. Per the germline V gene, CDR1 is SNHLY and CDR2 is FYNNEI. V lost 11 bases and J lost 1, with 11 bases in between. CDR3 DNA sequence: TGTGCCGGCGGAATGTCGAACACTGAAGCTTTCTTT. It is translated as CAGGMSNTEAFF.

A few counts support this clonotype. This chain uses TRBV20-1 with TRBJ2-6; perhaps TRBD1 as D (6 bases). The ends were cut back, 1 base at V and 0 bases at J, with 10 bases in the middle. The CDR3 is made up of 16 amino acids. Germline assignment: CDR1 DFQATT and CDR2 SNEGSKA (reference sequence). The CDR3 sequence: CSARVNRDSGANVLTF. The CDR3 DNA reads TGCAGTGCTAGAGTTAACAGGGACTCTGGGGCCAACGTCCTGACTTTC.

This clonotype was observed many times. The chain carries TRBV7-9 and TRBJ2-2, with 9 nucleotides matching TRBD2. V trimming: 5 bases; J trimming: 5 bases; junction bases outside the gene matches: 6. CDR3 size: 15 residues. In germline, CDR1 is SEHNR, CDR2 FQNEAQ (reference sequence). CDR3 DNA sequence: TGTGCCAGCAGCCTTAGCGGGGGCGAGACCGGGGAGCTGTTTTTT. Its protein product is CASSLSGGETGELFF.

The CDR3 here is CSARGLRQEGFVSTEAFF. In DNA, the CDR3 is TGCAGTGCTAGGGGTTTGAGACAGGAGGGATTCGTGTCCACTGAAGCTTTCTTT. This chain links TRBV20-1 with TRBJ1-1, with D tentatively TRBD1 (6 bases). V was pared by 3 bases and J by 4 bases, with 27 bases between. The germline V gene encodes CDR1 DFQATT and CDR2 SNEGSKA (reference sequence). This CDR3 is built from 18 residues.

This clonotype showed up just a few times. The chain recombines TRBV27 with TRBJ1-5, with D perhaps matching TRBD1 (5 bases). In germline, CDR1 is MNHEY, CDR2 SMNVEV (reference sequence). Trimming pared 2 bases from V and 6 bases from J, leaving 11 bases between. CDR3 size: 14 residues. DNA for the CDR3: TGTGCCAGCAGTTTAAAGGCAGGGAGTCAGCCCCAGCATTTT. Protein sequence: CASSLKAGSQPQHF.

This clonotype was counted between two and nine times. This chain uses TRBV6-1 with TRBJ2-1; 7 bases align to TRBD1. Germline V gene lookup returns CDR1 MNHNS and CDR2 SASEGT. Unmatched junction bases numbered 10, after V lost 8 bases and J lost 3 bases. There are 15 residues in the CDR3. CDR3 in amino acids: CASSLSGQNYNEQFF. CDR3 in DNA: TGTGCCAGCTCCCTATCGGGACAGAACTACAATGAGCAGTTCTTC.

The chain combines TRBV11-2 with TRBJ2-1; D not resolved. The CDR3 sequence is 18 residues long. Per the germline V gene, CDR1 is SGHAT and CDR2 is FQNNGV. Trimming removed 1 base from V and 9 bases from J, with 25 bases in between. CDR3 sequence: CASSLVRIKQWGTGEQFF. The CDR3 DNA is TGTGCCAGCAGCTTAGTCAGGATCAAACAGTGGGGAACGGGTGAGCAGTTCTTC. Based on the CDR3 plus reference TRBV11-2 and TRBJ2-1, the full variable domain is EAGVAQSPRYKIIEKRQSVAFWCNPISGHATLYWYQQILGQGPKLLIQFQNNGVVDDSQLPKDRFSAERLKGVDSTLKIQPAKLEDSAVYLCASSLVRIKQWGTGEQFFGPGTRLTVL.

This clonotype showed up just a few times. The J gene is TRBJ1-1, the V gene TRBV7-9; D unclear. CDR3 size: 17 residues. CDR1 SEHNR and CDR2 FQNEAQ come from the germline V gene (reference sequence). V was shortened by 6 bases and J by 1 base, with 21 bases between the two germline ends. CDR3: CASSHPRSVGKNTEAFF. The CDR3 coding sequence is TGTGCCAGCAGTCATCCTCGCTCTGTGGGGAAGAACACTGAAGCTTTCTTT.

This clonotype occurred many times. This chain uses TRBV7-9 with TRBJ2-6, with D uncertain. The germline V and J ends were trimmed by 2 bases and 2 bases, with 10 bases remaining between them. CDR1 SEHNR and CDR2 FQNEAQ come from the germline V gene (reference sequence). This CDR3 is built from 16 residues. The CDR3, as DNA: TGTGCCAGCAGCTTATACAAGGGCGCTGGGGCCAACGTCCTGACTTTC. Translated: CASSLYKGAGANVLTF.

In its sample, this clonotype was seen many times. The chain joins TRBV7-3 to TRBJ2-5, with D hard to call. With 2 bases removed from V and 4 bases from J, the gap between germline ends came to 5 bases. Germline V gives CDR1 SGHTA, CDR2 FQGTGA. The CDR3 spans 12 residues. CDR3 DNA: TGTGCCAGCAGCTTAGGTTTAGAGACCCAGTACTTC. Its translation: CASSLGLETQYF.